The T cell receptor (beta chain) under discussion was sequenced for a study of blood T cell repertoires in COVID-19. About the research overall: Sites in the United States, Italy and Spain provided acute and convalescent COVID-19 samples. Nucleic acid was either cDNA or gDNA, and it came from T cells, B-cell-depleted T cells, or PBMCs.

Germline V gene sequence: CDR1 LGHDT, CDR2 YNNKEL (reference sequence). With 4 bases removed from V and 4 bases from J, the gap between germline ends came to 19 bases. This CDR3 is 16 amino acids long. Source study methods: Estimated nucleated cell counts came from reference gene primer amplification. Using immunoSEQ multiplex PCR, the repertoire was profiled, and TCRdb retains in-frame clones only, with some absent. The DNA gave D and trimming, while V, J and clone size come from that table. The repertoire holds fewer than 90,000 clones, with around 90% as singletons. The chain couples TRBV3-1 (or the pseudogene TRBV3-2) to TRBJ1-2; possible D gene TRBD1, 6 bases. The specimen sequenced was peripheral blood. The sequence was collected from a woman older than 75 with active or convalescent COVID-19. The DNA of the CDR3 is TGTGCCAGCAGCCCCACGATCGGACAGATCGTCTATGGCTACACCTTC. Residues: CASSPTIGQIVYGYTF.